In its sample, the clone carrying this T cell receptor (beta chain) was seen a few times. The CDR3 length is 17 residues. The V and J ends lost 4 bases and 6 bases, in that order; junction bases with no gene match: 7. Per the germline V gene, CDR1 is LNHDA and CDR2 is SQIVND (reference sequence). All patients handed over anywhere from 1 to 8 samples, pretreatment and on-treatment. The data originate from a study of PD-L1 blockade in urothelial cancer. As for the study in general: Each participant's history included 0 to 3 prior chemotherapy regimens. Blood samples had a median of around 150,000 T cells.

The table came from immunoSEQ multiplex PCR; TCRdb's copy has only in-frame clones and leaves some out. Counted here are tens of thousands of clones, under 90% occurring once; the ten biggest clones make up about 4.7%. Sample: PBMCs, taken around atezolizumab (anti-PD-L1) treatment. The chain carries TRBV19 and TRBJ2-2; 14 bases line up with TRBD2. This TCR derives from a man between 70 and 80 years old with urothelial cancer. The CDR3 sequence: CASSTDWTSGRSGELFF. CDR3 nucleotides: TGTGCCAGTAGTACAGATTGGACTAGCGGGAGGTCCGGGGAGCTGTTTTTT.